The next 2 T cell receptor beta chains were all read from a single sample in a study of T cells in Graves' hyperthyroidism and ophthalmopathy. Template material for amplifying TCR beta CDR3 regions consisted of RNA transcripts. TCR CDR3 underwent first-round RT-PCR with the HTBI primer set. Using its own MiXCR run on the multiplex PCR reads, TCRdb lists one record per CDR3 protein. The sample lists 530,000 or so distinct CDR3 sequences, 46% occurring once. Sequencing was done on a sample of peripheral blood or thyroid tissue (not recorded which). The receptors stem from a young woman with Graves' hyperthyroidism.

The chain combines TRBV7-3 with TRBJ2-7; TRBD2 aligns across 7 bases. The CDR3 totals 15 residues. From germline, CDR1 is SGHTA and CDR2 FQGTGA. Losses at the gene ends were 1 base for V and 3 bases for J; bases not matched to a gene: 6. The CDR3 loop is CASSLSPSGYYEQYF. The CDR3 region has the DNA TGTGCCAGCAGCTTAAGCCCTAGCGGTTACTACGAGCAGTACTTC.

This chain joins TRBV2 and TRBJ1-2; D is perhaps TRBD1 (5 bases). CDR1 is SNHLY, CDR2 FYNNEI, per germline. The CDR3 consists of 10 residues. V was trimmed by 9 bases and J by 12 bases, leaving 14 bases between them. The CDR3 spells CASGLGANTF. CDR3 coding DNA: TGTGCCAGTGGACTAGGGGCCAACACCTTC.